This T cell receptor (beta chain) was recorded in a study of post-analysis software for immune sequencing data (dated by TCRdb to the mid-2010s). General notes on the study: Recorded disease courses included relapsing-remitting, secondary progressive and progressive-relapsing multiple sclerosis, with some patients lacking subtype annotation. The patient repertoires were set against about eleven previously published healthy control repertoires from donors whose ages ranged from roughly 6 to 27 years. A subset of samples was prepared in parallel using single-end sample barcoding, then pooled and co-amplified after Illumina adapter ligation.

Library prep was done by PCR. Sequencing took place on an Illumina HiSeq 2500. To reduce PCR and sequencing biases, unique molecular identifiers were incorporated into the TCR beta cDNA libraries. Every 1 to 10 million input T cells yielded approximately 500,000 cDNA molecules, meaning each molecule approximated one T cell. Patient libraries were prepared and sequenced with the same protocol used for the earlier healthy control dataset. Samples belonging to the same batch were prepared together, multiplexed and sequenced on a shared HiSeq lane. As for the original processing: Raw barcoded reads were processed with MIGEC, and single-read molecular identifier groups were discarded before consensus assembly and CDR3 extraction. Clonotype tables were post-analysed with VDJtools, normalizing diversity by down-sampling all datasets to the smallest sample size. To correct batch-related cross-sample contamination, repertoire overlap clustering matched CDR3 amino acid sequences but not nucleotide sequences. TCRdb took the public reads, trimmed them with fastp at Q25, ran MiXCR for clone calling and kept in-frame beta chains. Every entry covers one CDR3 protein and lists the most common genes and DNA from its rows. TCRdb's processing, not the authors', yielded these V and J calls. This sample holds 750,000 to 950,000 distinct CDR3 sequences; under 70% were observed only once. Of the sample, about 4.5% is held by the ten largest clones.

Results and caveats for the whole study, not just this receptor: Direct clustering with F measure showed strong co-clustering of samples prepared in the same batch, prompting a batch-effect correction. Significantly lower normalized Chao1 diversity was found in multiple sclerosis patients than in controls, suggesting substantial peripheral T-cell clonal expansion. Patients showed significantly higher frequencies than controls for a handful of TRBV segments, among them TRBV5-6, TRBV5-1 and TRBV20-1. The multiple sclerosis patient group was slightly younger than the control group.

This clonotype was observed a few times. Its antigen has not been determined. One base away there is no much larger clone; base qualities are not given. To demonstrate the VDJtools post-analysis software, the study profiled TCR beta repertoires from the peripheral blood of some 13 young patients with multiple sclerosis. Multiple sclerosis patients were children and adolescents aged roughly 6 to 15 years. The CDR3 measures 18 amino acids from cysteine to phenylalanine. Only the CDR3 DNA is retained, 54 bases long and in frame from the first base. CDR1 is given as DFQATT and CDR2 as SNEGSKA, both from the germline V gene (reference sequence). The V end loses 1 base and the J end loses 4 bases, and a stretch of 22 bases separates them.

The chain employs TRBV20-1 and TRBJ2-2, and possibly TRBD1, on 5 matching bases. The sequence derives from a girl between 5 and 17 years old with multiple sclerosis. Source material: blood. The CDR3 corresponds to CSARVSDRWTPSTGELFF. The DNA reads TGCAGTGCTAGAGTTTCTGATAGATGGACACCATCCACCGGGGAGCTGTTTTTT.